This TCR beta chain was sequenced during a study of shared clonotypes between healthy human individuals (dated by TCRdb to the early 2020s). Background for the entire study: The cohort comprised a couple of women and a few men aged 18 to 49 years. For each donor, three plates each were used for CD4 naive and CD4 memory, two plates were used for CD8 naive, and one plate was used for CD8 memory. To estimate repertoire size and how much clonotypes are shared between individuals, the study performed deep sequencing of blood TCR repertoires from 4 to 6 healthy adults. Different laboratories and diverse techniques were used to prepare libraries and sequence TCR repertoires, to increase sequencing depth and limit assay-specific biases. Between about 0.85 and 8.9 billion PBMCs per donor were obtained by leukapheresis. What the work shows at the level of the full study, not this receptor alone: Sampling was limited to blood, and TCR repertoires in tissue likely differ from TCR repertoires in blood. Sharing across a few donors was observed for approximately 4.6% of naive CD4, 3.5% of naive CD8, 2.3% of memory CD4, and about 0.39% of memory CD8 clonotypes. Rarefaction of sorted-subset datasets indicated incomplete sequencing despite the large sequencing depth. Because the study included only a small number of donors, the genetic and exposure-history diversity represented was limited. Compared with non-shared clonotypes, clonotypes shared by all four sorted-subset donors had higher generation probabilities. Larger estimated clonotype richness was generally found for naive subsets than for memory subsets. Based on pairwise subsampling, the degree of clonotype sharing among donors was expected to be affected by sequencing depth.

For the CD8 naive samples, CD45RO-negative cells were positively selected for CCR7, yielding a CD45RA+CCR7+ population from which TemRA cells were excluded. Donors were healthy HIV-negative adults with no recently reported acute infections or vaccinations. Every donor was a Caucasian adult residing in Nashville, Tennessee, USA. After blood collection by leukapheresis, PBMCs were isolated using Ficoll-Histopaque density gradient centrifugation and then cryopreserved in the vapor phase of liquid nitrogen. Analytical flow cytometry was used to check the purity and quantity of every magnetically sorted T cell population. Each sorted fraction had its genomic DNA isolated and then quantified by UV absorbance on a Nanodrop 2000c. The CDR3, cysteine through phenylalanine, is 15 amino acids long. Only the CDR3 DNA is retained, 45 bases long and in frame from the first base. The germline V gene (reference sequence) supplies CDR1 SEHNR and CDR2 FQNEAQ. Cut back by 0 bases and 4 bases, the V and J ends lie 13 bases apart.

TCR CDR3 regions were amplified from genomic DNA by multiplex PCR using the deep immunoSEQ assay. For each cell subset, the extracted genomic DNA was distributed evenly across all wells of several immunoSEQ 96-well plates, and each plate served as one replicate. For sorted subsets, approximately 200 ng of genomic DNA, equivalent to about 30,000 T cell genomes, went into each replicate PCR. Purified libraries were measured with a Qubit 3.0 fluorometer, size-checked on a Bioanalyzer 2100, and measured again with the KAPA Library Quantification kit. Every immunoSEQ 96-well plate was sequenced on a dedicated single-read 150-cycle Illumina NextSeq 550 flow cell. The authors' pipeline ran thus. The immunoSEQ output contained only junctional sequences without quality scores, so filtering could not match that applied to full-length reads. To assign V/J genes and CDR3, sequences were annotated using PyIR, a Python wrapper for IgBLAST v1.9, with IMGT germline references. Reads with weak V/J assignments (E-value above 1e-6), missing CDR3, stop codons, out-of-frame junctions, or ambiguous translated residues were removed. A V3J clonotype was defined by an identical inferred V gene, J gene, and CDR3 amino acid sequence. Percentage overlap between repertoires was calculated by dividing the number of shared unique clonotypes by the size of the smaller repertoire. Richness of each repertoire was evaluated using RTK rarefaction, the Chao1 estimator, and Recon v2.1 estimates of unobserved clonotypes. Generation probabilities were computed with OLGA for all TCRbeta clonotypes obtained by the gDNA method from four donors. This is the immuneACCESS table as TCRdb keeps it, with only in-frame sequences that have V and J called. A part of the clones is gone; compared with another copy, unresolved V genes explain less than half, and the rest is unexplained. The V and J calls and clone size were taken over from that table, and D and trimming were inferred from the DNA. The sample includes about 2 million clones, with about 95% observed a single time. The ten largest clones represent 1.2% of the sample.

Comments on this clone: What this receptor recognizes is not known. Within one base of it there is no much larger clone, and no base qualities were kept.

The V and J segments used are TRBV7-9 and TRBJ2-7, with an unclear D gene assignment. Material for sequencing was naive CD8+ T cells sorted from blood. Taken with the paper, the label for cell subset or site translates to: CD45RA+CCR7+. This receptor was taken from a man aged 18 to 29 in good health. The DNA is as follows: TGTGCCAGCAGCTTAGCAGGCGGAATGGATTACGAGCAGTACTTC. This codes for CASSLAGGMDYEQYF.